These 18 T cell receptor beta chains share one sample of origin, sequenced in a study of cytotoxic CD8 clonotypes in ibrutinib-treated CLL. Assay: immunoSEQ multiplex PCR; the TCRdb copy retains only in-frame clones and omits some. The table has over 130,000 clones, approximately 80% seen once. The sample consisted of PBMCs, taken after 36 months of ibrutinib treatment. The source of these receptors is a human donor with chronic lymphocytic leukemia.

This rearrangement joins TRBV4-1 to TRBJ2-7; D remains ambiguous. The CDR3 has 14 amino acids. V lost 1 base to trimming and J lost 2 bases, with 9 bases between them. Germline CDR1 and CDR2: MGHRA and YSYEKL. This chain's CDR3 is CASSQVHGPYEQYF. The CDR3 DNA reads TGCGCCAGCAGCCAAGTTCATGGCCCCTACGAGCAGTACTTC.

This chain connects TRBV2 to TRBJ1-5; TRBD1 might be the D (5 bases). V lost 4 bases and J 6 bases, leaving 16 bases between the germline ends. From germline, CDR1 is SNHLY and CDR2 FYNNEI. CDR3 length: 15 amino acids. The CDR3 nucleotides are TGTGCCAGCAGTGTGTGGGGCAGGGTTGGTCAGCCCCAGCATTTT. It codes for CASSVWGRVGQPQHF.

In its sample, this clone was seen a few times. This chain joins TRBV6-6 and TRBJ1-4, with TRBD1 as a possible D gene (6 bases). Germline CDR1 MNHNY, CDR2 SVGAGI (reference sequence). V was cut by 0 bases and J by 2 bases, with 10 bases left in between. This CDR3 region has 16 residues. The chain's CDR3 is CASSYSRGRTNEKLFF. DNA of the CDR3: TGTGCCAGCAGTTACTCCCGGGGGCGTACTAATGAAAAACTGTTTTTT.

This rearrangement joins TRBV28 to TRBJ1-1; D is perhaps TRBD1 (5 bases). Trimming stripped 3 bases from V and 11 bases from J, with 13 bases between. The CDR3 has 12 amino acids. Per the germline V gene, CDR1 is MDHEN and CDR2 is SYDVKM. CDR3 sequence (DNA): TGTGCCAGCAGTTTCATGGGGCGCATCGCTTTCTTT. It codes for CASSFMGRIAFF.

The table lists this clone with a few counts. V and J are TRBV19 and TRBJ1-6; perhaps TRBD1 as D (5 bases). Germline lookup yields CDR1 LNHDA and CDR2 SQIVND (reference sequence). Trimming pared 6 bases from V and 7 bases from J, leaving 7 bases between. This CDR3 has 12 residues. CDR3 sequence (DNA): TGTGCCAGTAGGGAGGGGAATTCACCCCTCCACTTT. Translation gives CASREGNSPLHF.

This chain joins TRBV13 and TRBJ1-5; 9 bases align to TRBD1. The J segment lost 9 bases and the V segment lost 5 bases, leaving 14 bases of the junction unmatched. Per the germline V gene, CDR1 is PRHDT and CDR2 is FYEKMQ (reference sequence). CDR3 length: 16 residues. The CDR3 loop reads CASSRRTGANERPQHF. The CDR3 nucleotides are TGTGCCAGCAGCCGGAGGACAGGGGCGAATGAAAGGCCCCAGCATTTT. Based on the CDR3 plus reference TRBV13 and TRBJ1-5, the full variable domain is AAGVIQSPRHLIKEKRETATLKCYPIPRHDTVYWYQQGPGQDPQFLISFYEKMQSDKGSIPDRFSAQQFSDYHSELNMSSLELGDSALYFCASSRRTGANERPQHFGDGTRLSIL.

In its sample, this clone was seen a few times. The CDR3 bases are TGTGCCACCCAGGGCAGCAGCTTTAACACTGAAGCTTTCTTT. Protein: CATQGSSFNTEAFF. This chain joins TRBV2 and TRBJ1-1; TRBD1 is a possible D gene (5 bases). V was pared by 10 bases and J by 2 bases, with 17 bases between. The CDR3 consists of 14 residues. From germline, CDR1 is SNHLY and CDR2 FYNNEI.

This clone was detected once. V is TRBV9 and J is TRBJ2-7, with D tentatively TRBD2 (5 bases). The CDR3 loop spans 13 amino acids. The germline V gene encodes CDR1 SGDLS and CDR2 YYNGEE. Trimming removed 4 bases at V and 4 bases at J, with 12 bases between. CDR3 region: CASSPPGGYEQYF. The CDR3 DNA reads as TGTGCCAGCAGCCCCCCTGGCGGGTACGAGCAGTACTTC.

The CDR3 loop reads CASSEGQGRNTEAFF. In DNA form, the CDR3 reads TGTGCCAGCAGCGAGGGACAGGGGAGGAACACTGAAGCTTTCTTT. This chain joins TRBV7-9 and TRBJ1-1; 10 bases are shared with TRBD1. There are 15 residues in the CDR3. The junction had 4 bases not matched to a gene; V was cut back by 5 bases and J by 1 base. Germline CDR1 reads SEHNR; CDR2 reads FQNEAQ (reference sequence).

The chain combines TRBV4-2 with TRBJ2-1; the D gene is possibly TRBD2 (5 bases). Germline CDR1 and CDR2: LGHNA and YNFKEQ. The CDR3 consists of 15 residues. V lost 6 bases and J lost 5, with 17 bases in between. The CDR3 DNA is TGTGCCAGCAGTCGGACTTCAGGCCTGCACAATGAGCAGTTCTTC. Translating gives CASSRTSGLHNEQFF.

This chain links TRBV15 with TRBJ1-1; no reliable D call. The CDR3 is made up of 14 amino acids. V lost 5 bases, J lost 3 bases, and 13 bases lay in between. The germline gives CDR1 LNHNV, CDR2 YYDKDF (reference sequence). The CDR3 nucleotides read TGTGCCACCAGCGCTGACGTGGGGTACACTGAAGCTTTCTTT. It encodes CATSADVGYTEAFF.

The V gene is TRBV7-9, the J gene TRBJ2-7; TRBD2 is a possible D gene (6 bases). CDR1 is SEHNR and CDR2 is FQNEAQ in the germline V gene (reference sequence). The length of the CDR3 is 13 residues. Trimming left V 5 bases short and J 3 bases short, with 11 bases between. This chain's CDR3 is CASSGVAVYEQYF. CDR3 DNA: TGTGCCAGCAGCGGGGTAGCGGTCTACGAGCAGTACTTC.

This rearrangement joins TRBV19 to TRBJ2-7; TRBD1 aligns across 7 bases. The CDR3 covers 14 residues. Germline loops: CDR1 LNHDA, CDR2 SQIVND (reference sequence). Losses at the gene ends were 4 bases for V and 3 bases for J; bases not matched to a gene: 6. The CDR3 DNA is TGTGCCAGTAGTAAACAGGGGCTGAGCTACGAGCAGTACTTC. Residues: CASSKQGLSYEQYF.

This clone was seen a single time. The chain is built from TRBV10-3 and TRBJ1-1, with D maybe TRBD1 (5 bases). Trimming left V 11 bases short and J 5 bases short, with 15 bases between. This CDR3 contains 12 residues. CDR1 is ENHRY, CDR2 SYGVKD, per germline. The CDR3 DNA sequence: TGTGCCTCCGGTTCGGGGGGGACTGAAGCTTTCTTT. Its protein is CASGSGGTEAFF.

The V and J genes are TRBV7-9 and TRBJ2-5; D is uncertain. This CDR3 comprises 13 residues. Germline loops: CDR1 SEHNR, CDR2 FQNEAQ (reference sequence). V was pared by 6 bases and J by 1 base, with 9 bases between. As DNA, the CDR3 is TGTGCCAGCAGGCCCGGACCCCAAGAGACCCAGTACTTC. Translated, it gives CASRPGPQETQYF.

The chain recombines TRBV27 with TRBJ2-1; 14 positions agree with TRBD2. CDR1 MNHEY and CDR2 SMNVEV come from the germline V gene (reference sequence). The V gene end was trimmed by 4 bases and the J gene end by 5 bases; junction bases not matched to a gene: 16. This CDR3 spans 20 amino acids. The CDR3 loop is CASSSKPGLAGVNGNNEQFF. The CDR3 coding sequence is TGTGCCAGCAGTTCTAAACCGGGACTAGCGGGAGTAAATGGAAACAATGAGCAGTTCTTC.

The chain carries TRBV29-1 and TRBJ2-1; D possibly uses TRBD1 or TRBD2 (6 bases each). Trimming removed 6 bases from V and 4 bases from J, with 16 bases in between. CDR1 SQVTM and CDR2 ANQGSEA come from the germline V gene. This CDR3 spans 14 amino acids. Here the CDR3 reads CSVVHREVYNEQFF. The CDR3 DNA follows: TGCAGCGTGGTCCACAGGGAGGTGTACAATGAGCAGTTCTTC.

The V call is TRBV27, the J call TRBJ1-5; tentatively, D is TRBD1 (5 bases). CDR3 size: 14 residues. V was pared by 7 bases and J by 1 base, with 11 bases between. Germline V CDR1 and CDR2: MNHEY, SMNVEV (reference sequence). In DNA, the CDR3 is TGTGCCAGCAAGGGGCGGGTCAGCAATCAGCCCCAGCATTTT. Protein sequence: CASKGRVSNQPQHF.